This TCR beta chain was obtained from a study of molecular identifiers for immune sequencing clone quantification. The study's findings and limits: Even with more than 950,000 naive cells present, spiked Jurkat TCR RNA from one cell was reportedly detectable. Whereas clones above 20 RNA copies held under 1% of naive-cell molecules, they held over 97% of effector molecules.

Naive CD8 T cell sorting was performed on the CD8+CD4-CCR7+CD45RA+ phenotype. This clonotype was picked up many times. What it binds is not known. Bulk TCR libraries were made with methods that had been previously described and with listed TCR primers. Each CDR3 protein gets one entry after TCRdb re-called the PCR reads with MiXCR. The sample carries about 40,000 distinct CDR3 sequences, roughly 24% recorded once. Germline V gene sequence: CDR1 SGHRS, CDR2 YFSETQ. Deletions cut 2 bases from V and 4 bases from J, with 10 bases between. The CDR3 consists of 13 residues. The rearrangement joins TRBV5-1 to TRBJ2-7; no clear D. Input material: naive CD8+ T cells from blood, with Jurkat cell RNA spiked in. The subset is: FACS-sorted CD8+CD4-CCR7+CD45RA+ naive T cells. This TCR was recovered from a human donor in good health. Some libraries in this study had Jurkat cell RNA spiked in. The chain's CDR3 is CASSLSWGYEQYF. As DNA, the CDR3 is TGCGCCAGCAGCTTATCTTGGGGTTACGAGCAGTACTTC.